A selection of T cell receptor beta chains follows, all from one sample in a study of blood T cell repertoires in COVID-19. The repertoire was sequenced with immunoSEQ multiplex PCR; TCRdb's copy has only in-frame clones and lacks some. The table includes 150,000 to 200,000 clones, over 65% detected once. Input material: peripheral blood. Receptors were obtained from a man aged 55 to 70 with acute or convalescent COVID-19. Each CDR3 is given with its conserved first and last residue. D genes are given only for firm matches.

>TRBJ1-2|15|TRBV5-1|NA
TGCGCCAGCAGCTTGGTTAACTACTTTTTCTATGGCTACACCTTC
CASSLVNYFFYGYTF
>TRBJ2-5|14|TRBV5-6|TRBD2
TGTGCCAGCAGCCCGGGACTAGCCCAAGAGACCCAGTACTTC
CASSPGLAQETQYF
>TRBJ2-2|15|TRBV7-3|TRBD1
TGTGCCAGCAGGCCCGGGACAGGGTTGGACGGGGAGCTGTTTTTT
CASRPGTGLDGELFF
>TRBJ2-6|15|TRBV24-1|NA
TGTGCCGCCCAGGCCCGGACATCTGGGGCCAACGTCCTGACTTTC
CAAQARTSGANVLTF
>TRBJ2-3|15|TRBV19|TRBD2
TGTGCCAGTAGTAGGACTAGCGGGGAGATAGATACGCAGTATTTT
CASSRTSGEIDTQYF
>TRBJ1-1|15|TRBV9|NA
TGTGCCAGCAGCCTATGGGGCACGGGGAACACTGAAGCTTTCTTT
CASSLWGTGNTEAFF
>TRBJ2-7|13|TRBV2|NA
TGTGCCAGCAGGCCCGTGAGCTCCTACGAGCAGTACTTC
CASRPVSSYEQYF
>TRBJ2-2|13|TRBV3-1/TRBV3-2|NA
TGTGCCAGCAGCTCCCAGGGCGCCGGGGAGCTGTTTTTT
CASSSQGAGELFF
>TRBJ2-7|13|TRBV18|NA
TGTGCCAGCTCACCAGCTGGACAGTACGAGCAGTACTTC
CASSPAGQYEQYF
>TRBJ1-6|14|TRBV9|NA
TGTGCCAGCAGCGTAGAGCAGGGGCATTCACCCCTCCACTTT
CASSVEQGHSPLHF
>TRBJ2-7|14|TRBV5-5|TRBD1
TGTGCCAGCAGCCCACTTAGCGCAGGGGGCGAGCAGTACTTC
CASSPLSAGGEQYF
>TRBJ2-5|17|TRBV27|TRBD2
TGTGCCAGCAGTTTAGGGCTAGCGGGGGGATATGGAGAGACCCAGTACTTC
CASSLGLAGGYGETQYF
>TRBJ2-7|15|TRBV27|NA
TGTGCCAGCAGTTTATCGGGACTTCCAGCCTACGAGCAGTACTTC
CASSLSGLPAYEQYF
>TRBJ1-2|14|TRBV5-1|NA
TGCGCCAGCAGCTTGGAACAGGCCGACTCTGGCTACACCTTC
CASSLEQADSGYTF
>TRBJ2-7|13|TRBV15|NA
TGTGCCACCAGGGCGGGGCGGTCTAGCGAGCAGTACTTC
CATRAGRSSEQYF
>TRBJ1-1|14|TRBV9|NA
TGTGCCAGCAGCGTAGACGACAGGTCGAGAGAAGCTTTCTTT
CASSVDDRSREAFF
>TRBJ2-7|16|TRBV9|TRBD1
TGTGCCAGCAGCGCTGACTCCGGGACAGGGGACTACGAGCAGTACTTC
CASSADSGTGDYEQYF
>TRBJ1-1|14|TRBV2|NA
TGTGCCAGCAGTGTCGTCCAGTTGAACACTGAAGCTTTCTTT
CASSVVQLNTEAFF
>TRBJ2-3|16|TRBV5-1|TRBD2
TGCGCCAGCAGCTTGGACGAGCGGGGGCCCACAGATACGCAGTATTTT
CASSLDERGPTDTQYF
>TRBJ1-1|14|TRBV10-2|TRBD1
TGCGCCAGCACGGGACAGGAAACGGGCACTGAAGCTTTCTTT
CASTGQETGTEAFF
>TRBJ2-5|15|TRBV19|TRBD1
TGTGCCAGTAGTCCGGGACAGGGGCCACAAGAGACCCAGTACTTC
CASSPGQGPQETQYF
>TRBJ2-5|15|TRBV19|TRBD2
TGTGCCAGTAGGCGGACTAGCGGAGGCCAAGAGACCCAGTACTTC
CASRRTSGGQETQYF
>TRBJ2-3|16|TRBV9|TRBD1
TGTGCCAGCAGCGCCCGGCGGACAGGGTTCGCAGATACGCAGTATTTT
CASSARRTGFADTQYF
>TRBJ2-1|16|TRBV15|NA
TGTGCCACCAGCAGAGACGAGGTGAGCTCCTACAATGAGCAGTTCTTC
CATSRDEVSSYNEQFF
>TRBJ1-1|14|TRBV10-3|NA
TGTGCCATCAGTGAGTCAGGAGTGAACACTGAAGCTTTCTTT
CAISESGVNTEAFF
>TRBJ1-2|12|TRBV7-2|NA
TGTGCCAGCAGCTCCGAGCCTGGTGGCTACACCTTC
CASSSEPGGYTF